Included here is one TCR beta chain sequence, with context. Only in-frame clones appear in the TCRdb table, and some are missing; sequencing was by immunoSEQ multiplex PCR. Counted here are about 81,000 clones, 85% to 95% occurring once; the ten biggest clones make up roughly an eighth. The data are from a study of OX40 agonist ivuxolimab in advanced cancers. Background on the study: There were three patients with partial responses, one having hepatocellular carcinoma and two cutaneous melanoma.

Researchers took blood at baseline, on cycle 4 day 1, and on cycle 7 day 1. The CDR3 is 14 amino acids. Germline V gives CDR1 LNHDA, CDR2 SQIVND (reference sequence). The V gene lost 8 bases and the J gene lost 0 bases, with 11 bases spanning the gap. This TCR was sampled from an adult with an advanced solid tumor such as melanoma, head and neck, liver or kidney cancer. The sample in question was CD4+ or CD8+ T cells sorted from blood, obtained in a trial of the OX40 agonist ivuxolimab. The gene calls are TRBV19 and TRBJ2-1; D is perhaps TRBD1 (5 bases). CDR3 protein: CASATAISYNEQFF. CDR3 nucleotides: TGTGCCAGTGCGACAGCCATCTCCTACAATGAGCAGTTCTTC.